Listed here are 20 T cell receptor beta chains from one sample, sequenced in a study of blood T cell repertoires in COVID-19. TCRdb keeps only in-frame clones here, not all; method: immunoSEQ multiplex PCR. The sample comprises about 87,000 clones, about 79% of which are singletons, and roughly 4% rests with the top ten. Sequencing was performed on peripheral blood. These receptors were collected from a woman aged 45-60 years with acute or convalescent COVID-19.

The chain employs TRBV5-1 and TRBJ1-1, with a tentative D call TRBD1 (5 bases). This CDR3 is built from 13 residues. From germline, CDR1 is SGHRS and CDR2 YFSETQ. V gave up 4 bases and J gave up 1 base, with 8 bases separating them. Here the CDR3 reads CASSQGWNTEAFF. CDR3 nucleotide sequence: TGCGCCAGCAGCCAGGGTTGGAACACTGAAGCTTTCTTT.

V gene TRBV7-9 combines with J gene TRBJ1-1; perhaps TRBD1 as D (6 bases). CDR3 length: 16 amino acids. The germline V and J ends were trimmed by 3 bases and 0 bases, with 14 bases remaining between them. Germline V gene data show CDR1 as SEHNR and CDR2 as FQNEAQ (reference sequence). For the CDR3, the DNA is TGTGCCAGCAGCTTGGGAGGGGAGGGGGTGAACACTGAAGCTTTCTTT. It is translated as CASSLGGEGVNTEAFF.

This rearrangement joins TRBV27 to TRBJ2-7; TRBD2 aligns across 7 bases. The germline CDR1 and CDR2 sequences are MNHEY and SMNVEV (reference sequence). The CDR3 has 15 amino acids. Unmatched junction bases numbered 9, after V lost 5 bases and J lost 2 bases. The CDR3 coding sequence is TGTGCCAGCAGTGGGAGAGCGGGGCGTCCCTACGAGCAGTACTTC. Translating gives CASSGRAGRPYEQYF.

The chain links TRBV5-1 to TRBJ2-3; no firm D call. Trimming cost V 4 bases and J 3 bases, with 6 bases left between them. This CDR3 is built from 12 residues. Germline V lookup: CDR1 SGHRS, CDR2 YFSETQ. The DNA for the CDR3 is TGCGCCAGCAGCCTCTCTACAGATACGCAGTATTTT. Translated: CASSLSTDTQYF. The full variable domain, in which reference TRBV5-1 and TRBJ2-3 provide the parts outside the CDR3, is KAGVTQTPRYLIKTRGQQVTLSCSPISGHRSVSWYQQTPGQGLQFLFEYFSETQRNKGNFPGRFSGRQFSNSRSEMNVSTLELGDSALYLCASSLSTDTQYFGPGTRLTVL.

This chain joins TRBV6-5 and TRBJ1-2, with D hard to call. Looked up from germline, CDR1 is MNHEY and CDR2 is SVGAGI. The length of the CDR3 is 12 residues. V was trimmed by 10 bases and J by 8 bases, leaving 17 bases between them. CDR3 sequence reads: CATPGMREGYTF. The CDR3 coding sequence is TGTGCCACCCCGGGGATGAGAGAGGGCTACACCTTC.

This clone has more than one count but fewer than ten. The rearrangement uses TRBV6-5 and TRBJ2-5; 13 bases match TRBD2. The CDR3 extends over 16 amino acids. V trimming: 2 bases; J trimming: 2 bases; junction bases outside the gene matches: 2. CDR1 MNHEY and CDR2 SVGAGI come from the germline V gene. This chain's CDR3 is CASSYGLAGDQETQYF. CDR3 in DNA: TGTGCCAGCAGTTACGGACTAGCGGGGGATCAAGAGACCCAGTACTTC.

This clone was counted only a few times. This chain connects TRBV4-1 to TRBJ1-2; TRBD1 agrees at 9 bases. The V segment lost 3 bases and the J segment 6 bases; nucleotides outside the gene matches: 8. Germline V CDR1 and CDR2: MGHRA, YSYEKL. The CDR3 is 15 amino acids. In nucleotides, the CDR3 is TGCGCCAGCAGCCACCCGGGACAGGGAGTTCATGGCTACACCTTC. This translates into CASSHPGQGVHGYTF.

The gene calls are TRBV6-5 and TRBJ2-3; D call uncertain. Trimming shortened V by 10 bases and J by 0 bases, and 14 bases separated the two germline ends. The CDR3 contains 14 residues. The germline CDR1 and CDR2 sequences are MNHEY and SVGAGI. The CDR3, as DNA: TGTGCCACGGCCGTGACTCAAAGCACAGATACGCAGTATTTT. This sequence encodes CATAVTQSTDTQYF.

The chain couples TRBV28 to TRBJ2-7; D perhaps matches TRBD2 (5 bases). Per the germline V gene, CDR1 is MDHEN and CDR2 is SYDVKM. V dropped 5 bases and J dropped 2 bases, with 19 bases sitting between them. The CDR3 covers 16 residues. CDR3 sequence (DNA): TGTGCCAGCAGTCGAATCGGACTGGAACCCCCCTACGAGCAGTACTTC. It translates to CASSRIGLEPPYEQYF.

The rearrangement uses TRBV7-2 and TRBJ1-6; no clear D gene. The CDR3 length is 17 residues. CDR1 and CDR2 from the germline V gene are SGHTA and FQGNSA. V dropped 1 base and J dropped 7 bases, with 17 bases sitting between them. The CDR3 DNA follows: TGTGCCAGCAGCTTAGATCACCGGGGAGCAATAAATTCACCCCTCCACTTT. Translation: CASSLDHRGAINSPLHF.

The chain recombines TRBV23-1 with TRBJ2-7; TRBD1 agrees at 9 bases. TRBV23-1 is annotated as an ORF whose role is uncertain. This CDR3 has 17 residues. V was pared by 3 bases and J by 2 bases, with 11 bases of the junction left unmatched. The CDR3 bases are TGCGCCAGCAGTCACCTTCGCGGGACAGGGAGCCCCTACGAGCAGTACTTC. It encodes CASSHLRGTGSPYEQYF.

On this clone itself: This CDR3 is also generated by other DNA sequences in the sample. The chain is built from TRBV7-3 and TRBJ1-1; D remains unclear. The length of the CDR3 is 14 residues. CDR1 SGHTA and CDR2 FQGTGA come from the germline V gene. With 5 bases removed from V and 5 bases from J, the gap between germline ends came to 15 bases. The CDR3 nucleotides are TGTGCCAGCAGCCCCCGGGGATCCGGGACTGAAGCTTTCTTT. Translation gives CASSPRGSGTEAFF.

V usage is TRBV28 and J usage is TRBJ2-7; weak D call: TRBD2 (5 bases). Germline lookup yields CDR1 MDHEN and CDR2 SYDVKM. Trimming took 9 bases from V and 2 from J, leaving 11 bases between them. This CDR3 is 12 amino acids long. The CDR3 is CASRTGTYEQYF. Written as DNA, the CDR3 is TGTGCCAGTCGGACGGGGACCTACGAGCAGTACTTC.

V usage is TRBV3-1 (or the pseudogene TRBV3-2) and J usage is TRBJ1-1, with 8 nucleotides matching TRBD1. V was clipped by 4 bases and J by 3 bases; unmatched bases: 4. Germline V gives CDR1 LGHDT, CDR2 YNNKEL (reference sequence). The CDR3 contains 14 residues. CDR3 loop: CASSLRGRDTEAFF. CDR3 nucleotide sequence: TGTGCCAGCAGCCTCAGGGGGCGTGACACTGAAGCTTTCTTT.

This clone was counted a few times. CDR3 protein: CASSYSSPVYEQYF. The CDR3 coding sequence is TGTGCCAGCAGTTACTCATCACCAGTGTACGAGCAGTACTTC. The V gene is TRBV6-2 or TRBV6-3, the J gene TRBJ2-7, with D unresolved. The CDR3 loop spans 14 amino acids. CDR1 is MNHEY and CDR2 is SVGEGT in the germline V gene. V was trimmed by 0 bases and J by 4 bases, leaving 10 bases between them.

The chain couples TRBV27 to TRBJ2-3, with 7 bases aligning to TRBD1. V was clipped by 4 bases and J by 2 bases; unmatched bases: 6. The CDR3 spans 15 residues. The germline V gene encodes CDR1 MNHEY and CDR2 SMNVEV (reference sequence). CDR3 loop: CASSWGQIFTDTQYF. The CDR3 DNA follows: TGTGCCAGCAGTTGGGGACAGATTTTCACAGATACGCAGTATTTT.

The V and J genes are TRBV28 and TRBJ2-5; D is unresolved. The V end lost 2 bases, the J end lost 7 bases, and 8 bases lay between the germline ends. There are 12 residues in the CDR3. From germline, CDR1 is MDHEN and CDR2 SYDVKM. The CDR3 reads CASSLQLATQYF. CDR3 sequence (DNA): TGTGCCAGCAGTTTACAATTGGCGACCCAGTACTTC.

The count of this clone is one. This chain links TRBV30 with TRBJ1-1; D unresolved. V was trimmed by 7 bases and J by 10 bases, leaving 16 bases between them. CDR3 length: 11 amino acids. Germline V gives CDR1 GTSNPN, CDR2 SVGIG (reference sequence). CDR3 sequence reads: CASPTGGGAFF. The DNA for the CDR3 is TGTGCCTCCCCGACGGGAGGAGGAGCTTTCTTT.

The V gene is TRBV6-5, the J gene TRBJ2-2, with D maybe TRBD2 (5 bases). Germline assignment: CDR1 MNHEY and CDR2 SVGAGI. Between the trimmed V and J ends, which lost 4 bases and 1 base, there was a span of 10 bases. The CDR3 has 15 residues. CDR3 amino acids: CASSSGVLNTGELFF. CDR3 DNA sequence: TGTGCCAGCAGTTCCGGGGTCCTGAACACCGGGGAGCTGTTTTTT.

Here the CDR3 DNA reads TGTGCCAGCAGCTTATTGGGCGGGGGGGCCCCCAATGAGCAGTTCTTC. Protein sequence: CASSLLGGGAPNEQFF. The V and J genes are TRBV7-2 and TRBJ2-1, with TRBD2 identical over 9 bases. The ends lost 2 bases at V and 6 bases at J; junction bases unmatched: 8. The CDR3 has 16 residues. Germline lookup yields CDR1 SGHTA and CDR2 FQGNSA.